What follows are 13 T cell receptor beta chains derived from one specimen sequenced in a study of T-cell reconstitution after alpha-beta-depleted transplantation in children. It was with unique molecular identifiers that the TCRbeta library was prepared. TCRdb reanalysed the PCR reads using MiXCR and keeps one entry per CDR3 protein. The top ten hold about 1.1% of the sample, which has hundreds of thousands of distinct CDR3 sequences, approximately 16% seen once. The sample here was PBMCs from the stem cell graft donor, taken from the stem cell graft. All receptors derive from a human donor who donated a stem cell graft to a child with acute myeloid leukemia.

A word on this clonotype: A much larger clone is a single base away; this may be a read error. The rearrangement links TRBV20-1 to TRBJ2-7, with D possibly being TRBD1 (6 bases). The CDR3 runs to 13 residues. The germline CDR1 and CDR2 sequences are DFQATT and SNEGSKA (reference sequence). The CDR3 reads CSASPGAPYEEYF. The CDR3 nucleotides are TGCAGTGCTAGCCCAGGGGCCCCCTACGAGGAGTACTTC.

This chain joins TRBV6-2 or TRBV6-3 and TRBJ2-1, with 10 bases that match TRBD2. Germline lookup yields CDR1 MNHEY and CDR2 SVGEGT. The CDR3 runs to 14 residues. The V gene end was trimmed by 6 bases and the J gene end by 4 bases; junction bases not matched to a gene: 3. CDR3 protein: CASRKAGGYNEQFF. CDR3 coding DNA: TGTGCCAGCAGGAAAGCGGGGGGGTACAATGAGCAGTTCTTC.

This clonotype was seen a handful of times. V is TRBV24-1 and J is TRBJ2-3; 8 nucleotides match TRBD2. V dropped 4 bases and J dropped 2; count of bases not matched to a gene: 13. Germline V gene lookup returns CDR1 KGHDR and CDR2 SFDVKD. The CDR3 extends over 18 amino acids. CDR3 loop: CATSDPGERGLSTDTQYF. CDR3 DNA: TGTGCCACCAGTGACCCCGGGGAGCGGGGGCTTTCCACAGATACGCAGTATTTT.

This clonotype was seen many times. The V gene is TRBV20-1, the J gene TRBJ2-5; 10 bases match TRBD1. The CDR3 loop spans 14 amino acids. The J segment lost 5 bases and the V segment lost 4 bases, leaving 7 bases of the junction unmatched. CDR1 DFQATT and CDR2 SNEGSKA come from the germline V gene (reference sequence). The CDR3 here is CSAKTGTGVETQYF. CDR3 bases: TGCAGTGCTAAAACCGGGACAGGGGTGGAGACCCAGTACTTC.

Only a few counts were recorded for this clonotype. CDR3 in amino acids: CASSLAGDLYTGELFF. The DNA for the CDR3 is TGTGCCAGCAGCTTAGCCGGGGACCTATACACCGGGGAGCTGTTTTTT. The gene calls are TRBV7-2 and TRBJ2-2; D is tentatively TRBD1 or TRBD2 (5 bases each). This CDR3 has 16 amino acids. The germline V gene has CDR1 SGHTA and CDR2 FQGNSA. V lost 0 bases and J 3 bases, leaving 11 bases between the germline ends.

The gene calls are TRBV20-1 and TRBJ2-3; D gene ambiguous. Germline V gene sequence: CDR1 DFQATT, CDR2 SNEGSKA (reference sequence). V was clipped by 0 bases and J by 2 bases, with 12 bases between them. This CDR3 spans 15 amino acids. CDR3 nucleotide sequence: TGCAGTGCTAGAGATCCCGGTTCCCCCACAGATACGCAGTATTTT. Amino acid sequence: CSARDPGSPTDTQYF.

Ten or more counts support this clonotype. The V call is TRBV6-4, the J call TRBJ1-1; no definite D call. Trimming stripped 7 bases from V and 4 bases from J, with 13 bases between. CDR1 and CDR2 from the germline V gene are MRHNA and SNTAGT. The CDR3 loop spans 13 amino acids. The CDR3: CASTAVGSTEAFF. In DNA form, the CDR3 reads TGTGCCAGCACGGCGGTGGGGAGCACTGAAGCTTTCTTT.

This clonotype was seen a few times. The chain employs TRBV7-2 and TRBJ1-2; D is possibly TRBD1 (5 bases). V was clipped by 1 base and J by 6 bases, with 9 bases between them. CDR3 length equals 13 residues. The germline V gene has CDR1 SGHTA and CDR2 FQGNSA. The CDR3 DNA reads TGTGCCAGCAGCTTAGGAGAGGGGAATGGCTACACCTTC. Protein: CASSLGEGNGYTF.

A few counts support this clonotype. The chain couples TRBV20-1 to TRBJ2-2; 7 nucleotides agree with TRBD1. CDR3 size: 15 residues. V was clipped by 6 bases and J by 0 bases; unmatched bases: 7. In germline, CDR1 is DFQATT, CDR2 SNEGSKA (reference sequence). The CDR3 nucleotides are TGCAGTGCCAGGGGACAGATCGCGAACACCGGGGAGCTGTTTTTT. Its protein is CSARGQIANTGELFF.

This clonotype appeared many times. The V and J genes are TRBV6-5 and TRBJ1-2; the match to TRBD1 covers 7 bases. This CDR3 has 14 residues. The V and J ends lost 2 bases and 5 bases, in that order; junction bases with no gene match: 5. CDR1 MNHEY and CDR2 SVGAGI come from the germline V gene. CDR3 sequence: CASSYPGTVYGYTF. The DNA for the CDR3 is TGTGCCAGCAGTTACCCTGGGACAGTTTATGGCTACACCTTC.

In this sample, this clonotype turned up a few times. The genes are TRBV5-1 and TRBJ1-5; D gene uncertain. Germline V gene lookup returns CDR1 SGHRS and CDR2 YFSETQ. V lost 4 bases to trimming and J lost 3 bases, with 14 bases between them. There are 15 residues in the CDR3. CDR3 sequence reads: CASSPESGTNQPQHF. The CDR3 DNA is TGCGCCAGCAGCCCAGAGTCAGGTACCAATCAGCCCCAGCATTTT.

This clonotype has at least ten counts. The V call is TRBV20-1, the J call TRBJ1-1; D gene uncertain. The CDR3 is 14 residues long. Germline V gene sequence: CDR1 DFQATT, CDR2 SNEGSKA (reference sequence). V gave up 0 bases and J gave up 2 bases, with 10 bases separating them. CDR3 loop: CSARDFVVNTEAFF. The CDR3 nucleotides are TGCAGTGCTAGAGATTTTGTCGTCAACACTGAAGCTTTCTTT.

This clonotype was observed at least ten times. The chain combines TRBV29-1 with TRBJ2-3; D uncertain. Looked up from germline, CDR1 is SQVTM and CDR2 is ANQGSEA. This CDR3 comprises 15 residues. V was cut by 7 bases and J by 2 bases, with 19 bases left in between. The CDR3 here is CSASGRAGDTDTQYF. For the CDR3, the DNA is TGCAGCGCCTCCGGACGGGCAGGAGACACAGATACGCAGTATTTT.